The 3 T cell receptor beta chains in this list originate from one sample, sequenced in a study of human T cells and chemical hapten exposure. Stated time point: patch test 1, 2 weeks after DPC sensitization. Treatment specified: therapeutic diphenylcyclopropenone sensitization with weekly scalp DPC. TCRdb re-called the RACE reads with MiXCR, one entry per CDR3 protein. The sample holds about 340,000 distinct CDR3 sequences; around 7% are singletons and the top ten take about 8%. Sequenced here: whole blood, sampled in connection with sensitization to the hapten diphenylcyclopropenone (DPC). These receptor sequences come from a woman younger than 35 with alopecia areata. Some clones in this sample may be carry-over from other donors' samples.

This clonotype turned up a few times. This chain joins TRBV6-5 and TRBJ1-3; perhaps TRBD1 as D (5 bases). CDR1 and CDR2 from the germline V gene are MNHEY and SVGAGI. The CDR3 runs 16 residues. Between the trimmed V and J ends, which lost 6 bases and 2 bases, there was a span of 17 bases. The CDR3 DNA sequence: TGTGCCAGCAGACGCCTACTACAGGAGACTGGAAACACCATATATTTT. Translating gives CASRRLLQETGNTIYF.

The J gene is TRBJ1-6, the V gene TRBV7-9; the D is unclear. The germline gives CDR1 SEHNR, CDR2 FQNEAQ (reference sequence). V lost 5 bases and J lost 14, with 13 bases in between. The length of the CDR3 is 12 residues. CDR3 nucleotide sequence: TGTGCCAGCAGCCCGAACGAATGGACCCTCCACTTT. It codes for CASSPNEWTLHF.

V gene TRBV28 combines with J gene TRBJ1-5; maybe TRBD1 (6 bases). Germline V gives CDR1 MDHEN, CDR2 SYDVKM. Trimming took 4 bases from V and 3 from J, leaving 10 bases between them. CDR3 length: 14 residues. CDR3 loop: CASSWTDLNQPQHF. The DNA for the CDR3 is TGTGCCAGCAGTTGGACAGACCTCAATCAGCCCCAGCATTTT.